The rows below give T cell receptor beta chains drawn from one sample of a study of cytomegalovirus exposure and HLA in healthy donors. Sequencing used immunoSEQ multiplex PCR; TCRdb keeps in-frame clones, though not all of them. The sample lists about 130,000 clones; around 90% were seen once. Sample: PBMCs. These receptors all stem from a woman younger than 35 in good health and CMV-seronegative. Both conserved end residues are part of each CDR3. A D gene is named only where the DNA matches it firmly. Only part of the rows carry a size: once, few, many, or a class if the clone is expanded.

. | TRBJ2-1 | TRBV19 | TRBD2 | TGTGCCAGCGAGCGGGGGGGAACCTACAATGAGCAGTTCTTC | CASERGGTYNEQFF
. | TRBJ2-7 | TRBV5-4 | TRBD1 | TGTGCCAGCAGGAGGGGGCTAGGAGAAGACGAGCAGTACTTC | CASRRGLGEDEQYF
. | TRBJ1-2 | TRBV7-9 | TRBD1 | TGTGCCAGCAGCTTAGGCGGGACAGACTATGGCTACACCTTC | CASSLGGTDYGYTF
few | TRBJ2-6 | TRBV4-1 | TRBD1 | TGCGCCAGCAGCCCAACTCCGGGACAGGGCCGCTCTGGGGCCAACGTCCTGACTTTC | CASSPTPGQGRSGANVLTF
. | TRBJ2-3 | TRBV19 | TRBD1 | TGTGCCAGTAGTCGACAGGGAATAGGAACAGATACGCAGTATTTT | CASSRQGIGTDTQYF
. | TRBJ2-7 | TRBV19 | TRBD2 | TGTGCCAGTAAAAGCGGGAGTGACGAGCAGTACTTC | CASKSGSDEQYF
few | TRBJ1-2 | TRBV5-4 | TRBD1 | TGTGCCAGCAGCGGGGACAGGGGATATGGCTACACCTTC | CASSGDRGYGYTF
. | TRBJ2-5 | TRBV2 | . | TGTGCCAGCAGAGACAGGAATATAGAGACCCAGTACTTC | CASRDRNIETQYF
. | TRBJ2-1 | TRBV5-6 | TRBD1 | TGTGCCAGCAGCTTTGGGCCCCAGGGGGCTGGGAACAATGAGCAGTTCTTC | CASSFGPQGAGNNEQFF
many | TRBJ2-2 | TRBV6-5 | TRBD2 | TGTGCCAGCAGGACTAGCGACACCGGGGAGCTGTTTTTT | CASRTSDTGELFF
. | TRBJ2-2 | TRBV5-1 | . | TGCGCCAGCAGCTACGGGGAGACCGGGGAGCTGTTTTTT | CASSYGETGELFF
. | TRBJ1-1 | TRBV2 | . | TGTGCCAGCAGTGAGGTGGAGCTCACTGAAGCTTTCTTT | CASSEVELTEAFF
. | TRBJ1-4 | TRBV18 | . | TGTGCCAGCTCACCTGTCAGGGATGAAAAACTGTTTTTT | CASSPVRDEKLFF
. | TRBJ2-7 | TRBV19 | . | TGTGCCAGTACTAAGAACGCAGGGGGGCCGACCTACGAGCAGTACTTC | CASTKNAGGPTYEQYF
. | TRBJ2-7 | TRBV5-1 | TRBD1 | TGCGCCAGCAGCCCGCGAGACGGGACAGGGGGCGACGAGCAGTACTTC | CASSPRDGTGGDEQYF
. | TRBJ1-2 | TRBV4-1 | TRBD1 | TGCGCCAGCAGCCACCCACAGGGGAACTATGGCTACACCTTC | CASSHPQGNYGYTF
. | TRBJ2-5 | TRBV5-6 | . | TGTGCCAGCAGCTTGGAGGGAGAAGAGACCCAGTACTTC | CASSLEGEETQYF
few | TRBJ1-2 | TRBV27 | . | TGTGCCAGCAGTTTAATGGAGGGGTATGGCTACACCTTC | CASSLMEGYGYTF
. | TRBJ2-1 | TRBV27 | TRBD1 | TGTGCCAGCAGTCGACAGGGGAATGAGCAGTTCTTC | CASSRQGNEQFF
. | TRBJ2-3 | TRBV19 | . | TGTGCCAGTAGGACAGACCTAGATACGCAGTATTTT | CASRTDLDTQYF
. | TRBJ2-1 | TRBV5-1 | TRBD2 | TGCGCCAGCAGCTTGGAGGGACTAGCGGGAGAAAGGCAGTTCTTC | CASSLEGLAGERQFF
. | TRBJ2-7 | TRBV25-1 | TRBD2 | TGTGCCAGCAGTGATCCCGGGGGGTACGAGCAGTACTTC | CASSDPGGYEQYF
once | TRBJ2-7 | TRBV27 | TRBD1 | TGTGCCAGCAGCCGGACAGGGGGGTCGTACGAGCAGTACTTC | CASSRTGGSYEQYF
. | TRBJ2-5 | TRBV9 | TRBD1 | TGTGCCAGCAGCGCCCGGACAGGGGGTGAAGAGACCCAGTACTTC | CASSARTGGEETQYF
. | TRBJ2-7 | TRBV5-6 | TRBD2 | TGTGCCAGCAGCTCTAAACCGGGACTAGCGGGATTTAGAACCTACGAGCAGTACTTC | CASSSKPGLAGFRTYEQYF
. | TRBJ2-7 | TRBV5-4 | . | TGTGCCAGCAGTCCTGGCCCGTCAAACTACGAGCAGTACTTC | CASSPGPSNYEQYF
. | TRBJ1-1 | TRBV7-8 | TRBD1 | TGTGCCAGCAGCCCTCGACAGGGGGCTCTTTCGAACACTGAAGCTTTCTTT | CASSPRQGALSNTEAFF
. | TRBJ2-7 | TRBV7-7 | . | TGTGCCAGCAGCTTAAGGGGCGACAGGTCAACCTACGAGCAGTACTTC | CASSLRGDRSTYEQYF
. | TRBJ1-1 | TRBV4-1 | . | TGCGCCAGCAGCTTCAAGATGACACTGAACACTGAAGCTTTCTTT | CASSFKMTLNTEAFF
. | TRBJ2-7 | TRBV5-1 | . | TGCGCCAGCAGCACAGACCACGAGCAGTACTTC | CASSTDHEQYF
. | TRBJ2-7 | TRBV28 | TRBD1 | TGTGCCAGCAGTTTCCAGGGGGTCTCCTACGAGCAGTACTTC | CASSFQGVSYEQYF
. | TRBJ2-2 | TRBV5-4 | TRBD1 | TGTGCCAGCAGCTCTGATAAGTGGACAGGGGGCACCGGGGAGCTGTTTTTT | CASSSDKWTGGTGELFF
. | TRBJ2-1 | TRBV5-1 | TRBD2 | TGCGCCAGCAGCCTACTAGCGGGAGGAGTTGGTGAGCAGTTCTTC | CASSLLAGGVGEQFF
once | TRBJ2-1 | TRBV5-1 | TRBD2 | TGCGCCAGCAGCTTGGAGCCTAGCGGGAGAATCGGGTACAATGAGCAGTTCTTC | CASSLEPSGRIGYNEQFF
. | TRBJ2-1 | TRBV2 | TRBD1 | TGTGCCAGCAGTCCGGGACAGGTGGGTGAGCAGTTCTTC | CASSPGQVGEQFF
once | TRBJ2-1 | TRBV18 | TRBD2 | TGTGCCAGCTCACCAGCGGGAGTTTGGAATGAGCAGTTCTTC | CASSPAGVWNEQFF
. | TRBJ2-1 | TRBV19 | . | TGTGCCAGTAGTATTCGGGGGAGCTCCTACAATGAGCAGTTCTTC | CASSIRGSSYNEQFF